This T cell receptor beta chain appears in the sequencing data of a study of blood T cell repertoires in COVID-19. On the study more broadly: Samples came from the United States, Italy and Spain, spanning acute and convalescent COVID-19. T cells, B-cell-depleted T cells, or PBMCs supplied cDNA or gDNA.

Source study methods: The assay estimated nucleated cells by amplifying reference gene primers. Libraries were prepared by immunoSEQ multiplex PCR; TCRdb keeps only in-frame clonotypes and omits some of them. Clonal size and the V and J genes are those of that table, whereas D and trimming came from the DNA. The sample consists of approximately 80,000 clones, around 81% of them appearing once. CDR3 size: 15 residues. V lost 0 bases and J lost 2; bases outside the gene matches: 2. Germline V gene data show CDR1 as SGHVS and CDR2 as FNYEAQ. The chain uses TRBV7-6 and TRBJ2-7; 9 nucleotides agree with TRBD1. The specimen was peripheral blood. The sequence came from a man older than 75 with acute or convalescent COVID-19. The chain's CDR3 is CASSLARTGAYEQYF. CDR3 in DNA: TGTGCCAGCAGCTTAGCCAGGACAGGGGCCTACGAGCAGTACTTC.